This T cell receptor (beta chain) was retrieved from a study of CD8 T cells in Susac syndrome. Sequencing of TCR beta was carried out in blood CD8+ and CD4+ T cells. It was with random hexamers that 0.5 to 1 ug RNA was reverse transcribed. Each CDR3 protein gets one entry after TCRdb re-called the immunoSEQ multiplex PCR reads with MiXCR. Of 170,000 or so distinct CDR3 sequences listed, approximately 95% are singletons. Trimming stripped 6 bases from V and 7 bases from J, with 16 bases between. Germline CDR1 reads DFQATT; CDR2 reads SNEGSKA (reference sequence). This CDR3 region has 12 residues. This chain joins TRBV20-1 and TRBJ2-7; D unclear. The TCR was taken from a human donor with Susac syndrome. Sequencing was carried out using CD4+ T cells from PBMCs. CDR3 residues: CSAQSGVGEQYV. DNA for the CDR3: TGCAGTGCCCAGAGTGGGGTCGGGGAGCAGTACGTC.